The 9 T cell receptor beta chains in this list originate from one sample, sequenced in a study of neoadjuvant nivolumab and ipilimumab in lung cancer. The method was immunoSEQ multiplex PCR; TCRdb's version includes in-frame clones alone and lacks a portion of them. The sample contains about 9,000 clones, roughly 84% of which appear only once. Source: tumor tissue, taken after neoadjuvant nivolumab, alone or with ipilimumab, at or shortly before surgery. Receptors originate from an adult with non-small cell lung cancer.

In nucleotides, the CDR3 is TGTGCCAGCAGCCAAGAACCAGTAGTTGGAAACACCATATATTTT. This gives the protein CASSQEPVVGNTIYF. This chain joins TRBV4-2 and TRBJ1-3; D unclear. Germline CDR1 reads LGHNA; CDR2 reads YNFKEQ. CDR3 length equals 15 residues. The V end was cut by 0 bases, the J end by 3 bases, with 9 bases between.

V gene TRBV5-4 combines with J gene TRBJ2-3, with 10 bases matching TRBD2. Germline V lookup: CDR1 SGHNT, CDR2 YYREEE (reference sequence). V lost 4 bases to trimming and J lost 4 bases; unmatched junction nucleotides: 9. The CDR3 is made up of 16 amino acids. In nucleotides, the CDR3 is TGTGCCAGCAGCCGAAGCGGGGGGGCTCGTTCAGATACGCAGTATTTT. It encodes CASSRSGGARSDTQYF.

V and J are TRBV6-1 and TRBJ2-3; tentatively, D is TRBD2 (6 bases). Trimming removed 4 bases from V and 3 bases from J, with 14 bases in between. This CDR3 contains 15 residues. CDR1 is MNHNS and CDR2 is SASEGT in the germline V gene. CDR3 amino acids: CASSARRGETDTQYF. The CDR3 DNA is TGTGCCAGCAGTGCCCGGAGGGGTGAAACAGATACGCAGTATTTT.

CDR3 protein: CASSLVAGINEKLFF. CDR3 coding DNA: TGTGCCAGCAGCTTGGTGGCGGGAATTAATGAAAAACTGTTTTTT. The rearrangement links TRBV5-5 to TRBJ1-4; D is ambiguous. With 0 bases removed from V and 4 bases from J, the gap between germline ends came to 10 bases. CDR3 size: 15 residues. From germline, CDR1 is SGHKS and CDR2 YYEKEE (reference sequence).

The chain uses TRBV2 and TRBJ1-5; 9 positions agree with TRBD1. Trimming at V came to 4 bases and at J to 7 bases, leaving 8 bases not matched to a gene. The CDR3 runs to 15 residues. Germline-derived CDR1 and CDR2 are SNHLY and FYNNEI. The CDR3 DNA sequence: TGTGCCAGCAGTGGTAGGACAGGGGTTCGGCAGCCCCAGCATTTT. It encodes CASSGRTGVRQPQHF.

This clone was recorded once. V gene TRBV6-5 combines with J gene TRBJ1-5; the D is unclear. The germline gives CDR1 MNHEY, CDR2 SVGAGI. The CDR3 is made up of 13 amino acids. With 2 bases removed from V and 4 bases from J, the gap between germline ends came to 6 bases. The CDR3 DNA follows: TGTGCCAGCAGTTACCGAGGTAATCAGCCCCAGCATTTT. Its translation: CASSYRGNQPQHF.

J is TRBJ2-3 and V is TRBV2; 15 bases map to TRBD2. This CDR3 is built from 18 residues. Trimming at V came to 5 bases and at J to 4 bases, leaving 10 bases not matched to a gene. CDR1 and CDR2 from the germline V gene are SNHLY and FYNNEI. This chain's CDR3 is CASSYTGLAGGGADTQYF. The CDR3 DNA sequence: TGTGCCAGCAGTTATACGGGACTAGCGGGAGGTGGGGCAGATACGCAGTATTTT.

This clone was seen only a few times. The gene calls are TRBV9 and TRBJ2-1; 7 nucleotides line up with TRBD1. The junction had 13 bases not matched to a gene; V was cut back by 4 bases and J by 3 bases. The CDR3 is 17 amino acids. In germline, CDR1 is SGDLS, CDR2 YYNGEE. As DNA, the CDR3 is TGTGCCAGCAGCTCGGTAGGAAGGGGGCTTGGCTACAATGAGCAGTTCTTC. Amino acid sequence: CASSSVGRGLGYNEQFF.

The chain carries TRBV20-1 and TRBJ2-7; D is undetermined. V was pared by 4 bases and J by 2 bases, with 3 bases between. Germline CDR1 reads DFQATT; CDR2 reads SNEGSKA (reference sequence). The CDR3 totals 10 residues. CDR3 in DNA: TGCAGTGCTATACCCTACGAGCAGTACTTC. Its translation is CSAIPYEQYF.